This entry lists 31 T cell receptor beta chains sequenced from one sample in a study of CD4 T cells in relation to SARS-CoV-2 and coronaviruses. Repertoires were generated with immunoSEQ multiplex PCR, while TCRdb's copy carries only in-frame clones and drops some. In the table there are some 40,000 clones, 82% of which are singletons. Their antigen targets remain unknown. Sequencing was carried out using naive CD4+ T cells from PBMCs, cultured in vitro. The subset is: naive CD4+ T cells isolated by negative enrichment. These receptors were taken from an adult with COVID-19.

This clone was detected only once. The rearrangement uses TRBV6-2 or TRBV6-3 and TRBJ2-1; TRBD2 matches 8 bases. V lost 3 bases to trimming and J lost 0 bases; unmatched junction nucleotides: 7. Looked up from germline, CDR1 is MNHEY and CDR2 is SVGEGT. The CDR3 extends over 17 amino acids. As DNA, the CDR3 is TGTGCCAGCAGTTATTTCGGCGGGGGGAGCTCCTACAATGAGCAGTTCTTC. Encoded protein: CASSYFGGGSSYNEQFF.

This rearrangement joins TRBV14 to TRBJ1-1, with D perhaps matching TRBD1 (6 bases). Trimming pared 1 base from V and 0 bases from J, leaving 9 bases between. Germline V gives CDR1 SGHDN, CDR2 FVKESK. This CDR3 region has 15 residues. CDR3 nucleotide sequence: TGTGCCAGCAGCCAAGGGGGGGCCCTGAACACTGAAGCTTTCTTT. It yields the protein CASSQGGALNTEAFF.

The rearrangement uses TRBV28 and TRBJ2-1, with D maybe TRBD2 (5 bases). This CDR3 comprises 16 residues. Germline V gene sequence: CDR1 MDHEN, CDR2 SYDVKM. V dropped 3 bases and J dropped 6 bases, with 18 bases sitting between them. The CDR3 loop reads CASSFFDVIASNEQFF. The CDR3 coding sequence is TGTGCCAGCAGTTTTTTCGATGTAATAGCGAGCAATGAGCAGTTCTTC.

The V call is TRBV27, the J call TRBJ2-1, with D maybe TRBD2 (5 bases). V lost 8 bases, J lost 4 bases, and 15 bases lay in between. Germline V CDR1 and CDR2: MNHEY, SMNVEV (reference sequence). The length of the CDR3 is 14 residues. This CDR3 is CASAEELAYNEQFF. CDR3 in DNA: TGTGCCAGCGCTGAAGAGCTAGCTTACAATGAGCAGTTCTTC.

The rearrangement uses TRBV28 and TRBJ1-2; the D is unclear. The CDR3 consists of 13 residues. CDR1 MDHEN and CDR2 SYDVKM come from the germline V gene. Trimming removed 5 bases from V and 4 bases from J, with 11 bases in between. The CDR3 loop is CASSNGPGYGYTF. The CDR3 DNA follows: TGTGCCAGCAGTAACGGGCCCGGCTATGGCTACACCTTC.

The rearrangement joins TRBV6-5 to TRBJ2-1, with D unclear. Germline assignment: CDR1 MNHEY and CDR2 SVGAGI. V lost 6 bases and J lost 10, with 13 bases in between. The CDR3 covers 12 residues. CDR3 nucleotide sequence: TGTGCCAGCAGACAAAGGCCAGGCGAGCAGTTCTTC. Translated, it gives CASRQRPGEQFF.

This sequence joins TRBV28 and TRBJ2-7; D unresolved. The V gene's germline CDR1 is MDHEN and CDR2 SYDVKM. V lost 6 bases and J lost 2, with 11 bases in between. CDR3 size: 13 residues. Here the CDR3 DNA reads TGTGCCAGCAGATCCGAAAGGGCCTACGAGCAGTACTTC. Its protein is CASRSERAYEQYF.

This chain links TRBV3-1 (or the pseudogene TRBV3-2) with TRBJ2-3, with TRBD1 as a possible D gene (5 bases). Germline lookup yields CDR1 LGHDT and CDR2 YNNKEL (reference sequence). This CDR3 region has 14 residues. Trimming removed 7 bases from V and 6 bases from J, with 17 bases in between. CDR3 protein: CASTTGVTADTQYF. The CDR3 DNA is TGTGCCAGCACCACAGGAGTGACGGCGGATACGCAGTATTTT.

This clone came up a few times. The chain has TRBV30 and TRBJ2-6, with D possibly TRBD2 on 7 matching bases. CDR3 size: 15 residues. Looked up from germline, CDR1 is GTSNPN and CDR2 is SVGIG (reference sequence). Trimming removed 0 bases at V and 2 bases at J, with 8 bases between. The CDR3 DNA follows: TGTGCCTGGAGTGTAGGGGGGGCTGGGGCCAACGTCCTGACTTTC. It yields the protein CAWSVGGAGANVLTF.

The chain carries TRBV24-1 and TRBJ2-2; D might be TRBD1 (5 bases). CDR3 size: 16 residues. The germline gives CDR1 KGHDR, CDR2 SFDVKD. V was pared by 0 bases and J by 0 bases, with 7 bases between. DNA of the CDR3: TGTGCCACCAGTGATTTGGGGGCCCCGAACACCGGGGAGCTGTTTTTT. Amino acid sequence: CATSDLGAPNTGELFF.

The genes are TRBV7-9 and TRBJ1-5, with TRBD1 matching over 7 bases. The junction had 6 bases not matched to a gene; V was cut back by 6 bases and J by 1 base. The CDR3 extends over 15 amino acids. Germline CDR1 and CDR2: SEHNR and FQNEAQ (reference sequence). CDR3 bases: TGTGCCAGCAGTCCCACAGGGGACAGCAATCAGCCCCAGCATTTT. This encodes CASSPTGDSNQPQHF.

The chain joins TRBV24-1 to TRBJ2-1; 7 nucleotides match TRBD2. CDR3 length equals 18 residues. Trimming at V came to 0 bases and at J to 7 bases, leaving 14 bases not matched to a gene. The germline V gene encodes CDR1 KGHDR and CDR2 SFDVKD. The CDR3 sequence: CATSDLGRGPRERNEQFF. The CDR3 region has the DNA TGTGCCACCAGTGATTTGGGGAGGGGCCCACGGGAGAGGAATGAGCAGTTCTTC.

The chain links TRBV5-1 to TRBJ2-5, with 8 bases aligning to TRBD2. Germline CDR1 SGHRS, CDR2 YFSETQ. The CDR3 is 14 residues long. With V trimmed by 9 bases and J by 1 base, 8 bases remained unmatched. The CDR3 sequence is CATSLAEFQETQYF. The CDR3 nucleotides read TGCGCCACCTCACTAGCGGAGTTCCAAGAGACCCAGTACTTC.

This chain links TRBV7-9 with TRBJ2-3; no definite D call. V gave up 6 bases and J gave up 3 bases, with 10 bases separating them. Per germline, CDR1 SEHNR and CDR2 FQNEAQ (reference sequence). The CDR3 sequence is 13 residues long. This CDR3 is CASRGRSTDTQYF. The CDR3 DNA reads as TGTGCCAGCAGGGGTAGGAGTACAGATACGCAGTATTTT.

The J gene is TRBJ2-1, the V gene TRBV19; maybe TRBD2 (5 bases). CDR1 and CDR2 from the germline V gene are LNHDA and SQIVND (reference sequence). Trimming removed 1 base from V and 6 bases from J, with 19 bases in between. This CDR3 is built from 17 residues. The CDR3 DNA follows: TGTGCCAGTAGTATAGCGGGTCGGACCGGGATATTCAATGAGCAGTTCTTC. Its translation is CASSIAGRTGIFNEQFF. Full variable domain (remainder filled in from reference TRBV19 and TRBJ2-1): DGGITQSPKYLFRKEGQNVTLSCEQNLNHDAMYWYRQDPGQGLRLIYYSQIVNDFQKGDIAEGYSVSREKKESFPLTVTSAQKNPTAFYLCASSIAGRTGIFNEQFFGPGTRLTVL.

This clone was counted a single time. The chain is built from TRBV24-1 and TRBJ1-5; D is possibly TRBD1 (5 bases). V was shortened by 3 bases and J by 5 bases, with 16 bases between the two germline ends. The germline CDR1 and CDR2 sequences are KGHDR and SFDVKD. The CDR3 contains 16 residues. CDR3 residues: CATSDHRDGYDQPQHF. The CDR3 nucleotides are TGTGCCACCAGTGATCACCGGGACGGGTACGATCAGCCCCAGCATTTT.

CDR3 amino acids: CASSQFGGVNTEAFF. Written as DNA, the CDR3 is TGTGCCAGCAGCCAATTTGGAGGAGTGAACACTGAAGCTTTCTTT. V gene TRBV3-1 (or the pseudogene TRBV3-2) combines with J gene TRBJ1-1, with unresolved D. Trimming shortened V by 2 bases and J by 0 bases, and 10 bases separated the two germline ends. This CDR3 is built from 15 residues. CDR1 and CDR2 from the germline V gene are LGHDT and YNNKEL (reference sequence).

V is TRBV4-2 and J is TRBJ1-6, with D maybe TRBD1 (5 bases). The germline V gene encodes CDR1 LGHNA and CDR2 YNFKEQ. V lost 1 base to trimming and J lost 8 bases, with 15 bases between them. CDR3 length equals 16 residues. CDR3 nucleotides: TGTGCCAGCAGCCAAGCAAGGGGTTGGGTGGATTCACCCCTCCACTTT. The encoded protein is CASSQARGWVDSPLHF.

V usage is TRBV3-1 (or the pseudogene TRBV3-2) and J usage is TRBJ2-3; no definite D call. Trimming removed 3 bases at V and 7 bases at J, with 11 bases between. Germline CDR1 is LGHDT and CDR2 is YNNKEL (reference sequence). CDR3 size: 13 residues. DNA for the CDR3: TGTGCCAGCAGCCATCCCCCCGGCAATACGCAGTATTTT. It codes for CASSHPPGNTQYF.

The rearrangement joins TRBV6-5 to TRBJ2-2; 8 nucleotides line up with TRBD2. Trimming cost V 6 bases and J 3 bases; bases outside gene matches: 6. Germline-derived CDR1 and CDR2 are MNHEY and SVGAGI. The CDR3 has 15 residues. CDR3 sequence reads: CASRRREGYTGELFF. CDR3 nucleotides: TGTGCCAGCAGAAGACGGGAGGGATACACCGGGGAGCTGTTTTTT.

This chain links TRBV3-1 (or the pseudogene TRBV3-2) with TRBJ2-1; 11 positions match TRBD2. Germline CDR1 is LGHDT and CDR2 is YNNKEL (reference sequence). This CDR3 spans 17 amino acids. With V trimmed by 6 bases and J by 3 bases, 10 bases remained unmatched. The DNA for the CDR3 is TGTGCCAGCAGTTACTACTCCGGGACTAGCGGCTACAATGAGCAGTTCTTC. Amino acid sequence: CASSYYSGTSGYNEQFF.

The V gene is TRBV6-2 or TRBV6-3, the J gene TRBJ2-5, with 11 positions matching TRBD2. V shed 2 bases, J shed 2 bases, and the junction held 7 bases outside the gene matches. Germline-derived CDR1 and CDR2 are MNHEY and SVGEGT. The CDR3 extends over 17 amino acids. The CDR3 region is CASSYAQGLAEQETQYF. The CDR3 nucleotides read TGTGCCAGCAGTTACGCCCAGGGACTAGCGGAGCAAGAGACCCAGTACTTC.

In this sample, this clone turned up once. The chain employs TRBV18 and TRBJ1-1; D is unclear. The CDR3 contains 12 residues. Germline V gives CDR1 KGHSH, CDR2 LQKENI. V dropped 5 bases and J dropped 2 bases, with 6 bases sitting between them. The CDR3 DNA reads TGTGCCAGCTCATCATCAAACACTGAAGCTTTCTTT. As protein: CASSSSNTEAFF.

CDR3 bases: TGTGCCAGTAGCGCCGACCGAGGATATACGCTCAACTATGGCTACACCTTC. Translation gives CASSADRGYTLNYGYTF. V gene TRBV19 combines with J gene TRBJ1-2; D gene ambiguous. There are 17 residues in the CDR3. Looked up from germline, CDR1 is LNHDA and CDR2 is SQIVND (reference sequence). With 6 bases removed from V and 2 bases from J, the gap between germline ends came to 22 bases.

This chain joins TRBV6-5 and TRBJ2-2, with D perhaps given as TRBD1 or TRBD2 (7 bases each). Trimming removed 6 bases at V and 8 bases at J, with 19 bases between. CDR1 MNHEY and CDR2 SVGAGI come from the germline V gene. This CDR3 is built from 15 residues. As DNA, the CDR3 is TGTGCCAGCAGGTCGAGACAGGGAGCGGGGGGGGAGCTGTTTTTT. This gives the protein CASRSRQGAGGELFF.

The V call is TRBV6-6, the J call TRBJ1-4, with D tentatively TRBD1 (6 bases). The CDR3 totals 15 residues. V shed 0 bases and J shed 3 bases, with 8 bases lying between them. Germline CDR1 MNHNY, CDR2 SVGAGI (reference sequence). CDR3 DNA sequence: TGTGCCAGCAGTTACTCGTGGACAGCTAATGAAAAACTGTTTTTT. Its protein is CASSYSWTANEKLFF.

This clone showed up just once. As DNA, the CDR3 is TGCGCCAGCAAGGTCTTTCAGGGTTCCTACGAGCAGTACTTC. Residues: CASKVFQGSYEQYF. This sequence joins TRBV5-1 and TRBJ2-7; possible D gene TRBD1, 5 bases. The germline CDR1 and CDR2 sequences are SGHRS and YFSETQ. The germline V and J ends were trimmed by 6 bases and 1 base, with 14 bases remaining between them. This CDR3 comprises 14 residues. The full variable domain, completed using reference TRBV5-1 and TRBJ2-7, is KAGVTQTPRYLIKTRGQQVTLSCSPISGHRSVSWYQQTPGQGLQFLFEYFSETQRNKGNFPGRFSGRQFSNSRSEMNVSTLELGDSALYLCASKVFQGSYEQYFGPGTRLTVT.

The CDR3 here is CASSLGSSGNTIYF. The CDR3 DNA sequence: TGTGCCAGCAGCTTAGGCAGCTCTGGAAACACCATATATTTT. This sequence joins TRBV5-4 and TRBJ1-3; unclear D gene. The CDR3 covers 14 residues. V lost 2 bases to trimming and J lost 0 bases, with 6 bases between them. CDR1 and CDR2 (germline): SGHNT, YYREEE (reference sequence). The entire variable domain, with the rest obtained from reference TRBV5-4 and TRBJ1-3, is as follows: ETGVTQSPTHLIKTRGQQVTLRCSSQSGHNTVSWYQQALGQGPQFIFQYYREEENGRGNFPPRFSGLQFPNYSSELNVNALELDDSALYLCASSLGSSGNTIYFGEGSWLTVV.

The chain combines TRBV6-5 with TRBJ1-2; 7 bases are shared with TRBD1. With V trimmed by 6 bases and J by 7 bases, 8 bases remained unmatched. The CDR3 runs to 13 residues. Germline loops: CDR1 MNHEY, CDR2 SVGAGI. The CDR3 nucleotides read TGTGCCAGCAGCCCCGGGACAGAAACTGGCTACACCTTC. Amino acids: CASSPGTETGYTF.

The chain recombines TRBV5-4 with TRBJ2-7; 9 bases agree with TRBD2. Losses at the gene ends were 3 bases for V and 2 bases for J; bases not matched to a gene: 3. Germline V gene lookup returns CDR1 SGHNT and CDR2 YYREEE (reference sequence). This CDR3 contains 14 residues. The CDR3 here is CASSSGTSPYEQYF. As DNA, the CDR3 is TGTGCCAGCAGCTCCGGGACTAGCCCCTACGAGCAGTACTTC.

V gene TRBV6-5 combines with J gene TRBJ2-7; the D gene is possibly TRBD1 (6 bases). The CDR3 covers 16 residues. The ends were cut back, 0 bases at V and 4 bases at J, with 16 bases in the middle. Per germline, CDR1 MNHEY and CDR2 SVGAGI. The CDR3 DNA reads as TGTGCCAGCAGTTACTCCGCAGGGGCCTCGAATTACGAGCAGTACTTC. Translating gives CASSYSAGASNYEQYF.